Sequencing of this TCR beta chain was carried out in a study of T cell repertoires in ileal Crohn's disease. Study-wide background: Patients had a median approximately 7.5-year disease duration, and under 45% were active smokers. Findings of the study overall: Sorted CD8 T cells held more high-frequency clones than CD4.

V was clipped by 3 bases and J by 8 bases, with 22 bases between them. The CDR3 is made up of 17 amino acids. Germline V gene sequence: CDR1 SGHVS, CDR2 FQNEAQ. Notes on this clone: Antigen: not known.

TCRB immunosequencing input was five hundred nanograms of biopsy DNA per sample. Libraries were prepared by immunoSEQ multiplex PCR; TCRdb keeps only in-frame clonotypes and omits some of them. Among about 13,000 clones listed, around four fifths were seen once. This sample's time point: neoterminal ileum biopsy at postoperative endoscopy, about 6 months after surgery. Eligibility required adulthood, ileal or ileocolonic Crohn's disease and indicated ileocolonic resection. This chain joins TRBV7-8 and TRBJ1-4; weak D call: TRBD1 (5 bases). This TCR was recovered from an adult with Crohn's disease. The source material was ileal tissue. The CDR3 region has the DNA TGTGCCAGCAGCTTCGGAGTAGGAGGGGCAGAAAGAGAAAAACTGTTTTTT. Amino acids: CASSFGVGGAEREKLFF.